Listed below are T cell receptor beta chains from one sample, sequenced in a study of T cells after yellow fever vaccination. TCRdb ran MiXCR on the 5' RACE reads and lists one entry per CDR3 protein. The data contain around 310,000 distinct CDR3 sequences, about 4% of them singletons. The sequences come from PBMCs, collected 5 days after the yellow fever booster vaccination. Receptor source: a man between 18 and 35 years old who received the YFV17D yellow fever vaccine. The CDR3 runs from the conserved cysteine through the conserved F or W. The D gene is left open where the match is weak. Only some rows state a clone size, as once, few, many or a class for expanded clones.

clone_size	v_call	d_call	j_call	cdr3_nt	cdr3_aa
few	TRBV24-1	-	TRBJ1-6	TGTGCCACCAGTGTAGAATCACCCCTCCACTTT	CATSVESPLHF
many	TRBV18	-	TRBJ2-6	TGTGCCAGCTCACGCGATATCTCTGGGGCCAACGTCCTGACTTTC	CASSRDISGANVLTF
-	TRBV4-3	TRBD2	TRBJ2-2	TGCGCCAGCAGCCCTATAGCGGGGGGGAACACCGGGGAGCTGTTTTTT	CASSPIAGGNTGELFF
-	TRBV20-1	-	TRBJ2-1	TGCAGTGCTACCAAGAGGTCTGATGAGCAGTTCTTC	CSATKRSDEQFF
few	TRBV6-2/TRBV6-3	-	TRBJ1-6	TGTGCCAGCAGTTACCCCGGGCCGATAAATTCACCCCTCCACTTT	CASSYPGPINSPLHF
many	TRBV20-1	-	TRBJ2-3	TGCAGTGCTAAGACTACGGGGAGCACAGATACGCAGTATTTT	CSAKTTGSTDTQYF
many	TRBV7-9	-	TRBJ2-3	TGTGCCAGCAGCTTAGCGGTCGGGGGGCCCACAGATACGCAGTATTTT	CASSLAVGGPTDTQYF
-	TRBV2	-	TRBJ1-1	TGTGCCAGCAGTGGCAGTTCCAGGGTGGACACTGAAGCTTTCTTT	CASSGSSRVDTEAFF
many	TRBV7-9	-	TRBJ2-3	TGTGCCAGCAGCAACCGACGGGCAGCGGCAGATACGCAGTATTTT	CASSNRRAAADTQYF
many	TRBV7-2	-	TRBJ2-5	TGTGCCAGCAGCCCGGCTGGCAGGGCGGAGACCCAGTACTTC	CASSPAGRAETQYF
few	TRBV4-1	-	TRBJ2-7	TGCGCCAGCAGCCAAGATAAGGCTAGCTTCTACGAGCAGTACTTC	CASSQDKASFYEQYF
-	TRBV7-2	-	TRBJ2-3	TGTGCCAGCAGCTTAGCAGCGACTACCACAGATACGCAGTATTTT	CASSLAATTTDTQYF
many	TRBV5-1	-	TRBJ2-1	TGCGCCAGCAGCTTGGGCAGGACAGGGAGTGGCTCGGGGGGGATCCACAATGAGCAGTTCTTC	CASSLGRTGSGSGGIHNEQFF
few	TRBV20-1	-	TRBJ1-1	TGCAGTGCCTCGACAAGAGCCACTGAAGCTTTCTTT	CSASTRATEAFF
-	TRBV21-1	-	TRBJ1-5	TGTGCCAGCAGCAAGAACAGGTTTTGCAATCAGCCCCAGCATTTT	CASSKNRFCNQPQHF
few	TRBV19	-	TRBJ1-1	TGTGCCAGTAGTATTTCGGTGAACACTGAAGCTTTCTTT	CASSISVNTEAFF
many	TRBV5-1	TRBD1	TRBJ1-2	TGTGCCAGCAGTTTAGGACAGGGGAACTATGGCTACACCTTC	CASSLGQGNYGYTF
few	TRBV12-3/TRBV12-4	-	TRBJ2-5	TGTGCCAGCGGGGGTAGCAGGGAGACCCAGTACTTC	CASGGSRETQYF
many	TRBV20-1	-	TRBJ2-3	TGCAGTGCTCCTCTGCCACCCAGCCACAATACGCAGTATTTT	CSAPLPPSHNTQYF
many	TRBV5-1	TRBD1	TRBJ2-7	TGCGCCAGCAGCTTGGGCGCCGGGACAGGGGTCTCCTACGAGCAGTACTTC	CASSLGAGTGVSYEQYF
-	TRBV4-1	-	TRBJ1-1	TGCGCCAGCAGGCCCGGGATGCTTTTCATGAACACTGAAGCTTTCTTT	CASRPGMLFMNTEAFF
many	TRBV7-2	TRBD1	TRBJ2-5	TGTGCCAGCAGCTCCCGGACAGGGACGGAGACCCAGTACTTC	CASSSRTGTETQYF
few	TRBV5-5	-	TRBJ1-1	TGTGCCAGTCCATTTTCAGCTGAAGCTTTCTTT	CASPFSAEAFF
few	TRBV25-1	TRBD1	TRBJ1-2	TGTGCCAGCAGTGCGGGGACAGGGGATGGCTACACCTTC	CASSAGTGDGYTF
few	TRBV5-1	-	TRBJ2-5	TGCGCCAGCAGCTTGGAACTGGCAACCAAAGAGACCCAGTACTTC	CASSLELATKETQYF
many	TRBV15	-	TRBJ2-5	TGTGCCACCAGCAGAGACAACCAAGAGACCCAGTACTTC	CATSRDNQETQYF
few	TRBV7-9	-	TRBJ1-2	TGTGCCAGCAGCTCCGGGCCCCACTATGGCTACACCTTC	CASSSGPHYGYTF
many	TRBV10-3	-	TRBJ2-1	TGTGCCATCACCTATAGTGATATCTACAATGAGCAGTTCTTC	CAITYSDIYNEQFF
few	TRBV13	-	TRBJ2-2	TGTGCCAGCAGCTTCACGGGATCGAACACCGGGGAGCTGTTTTTT	CASSFTGSNTGELFF
-	TRBV5-1	-	TRBJ2-2	TGCGCCAGCAGCCCCCGCGTGGGGTTTTCGGCCGGGGAGCTGTTTTTT	CASSPRVGFSAGELFF
-	TRBV27	-	TRBJ1-6	TGTGCCAGCAGGAACAGGGTAGAATCACCCCTCCACTTT	CASRNRVESPLHF
few	TRBV5-1	TRBD1	TRBJ1-2	TGCGCCAGCAGCTTGGGCGGGACAGGGGCCCATATTTCAAACTATGGCTACACCTTC	CASSLGGTGAHISNYGYTF
many	TRBV4-2	TRBD1	TRBJ1-1	TGTGCCAGCAGCCAATTCCGGGACAGCGAAGCTTTCTTT	CASSQFRDSEAFF
-	TRBV7-9	TRBD1	TRBJ2-4	TGTGCCAGCAGCTCCTACGGATTCATCACAGGGGCGCGGAACATTCAGTACTTC	CASSSYGFITGARNIQYF
-	TRBV5-1	-	TRBJ2-5	TGCGCCAGCAGCTTACATAGCGGAGGGGAAGAGACCCAGTACTTC	CASSLHSGGEETQYF